These T cell receptor beta chains were read from a single sample in a study of T cells expressing NK-cell markers. TCRdb re-called the 5' RACE reads; every CDR3 protein appears as one record, without DNA. This sample contains roughly 150,000 distinct CDR3 sequences. The sequenced sample was blood T cells: a sorted CD56 or NKG2C T cell subset, CD4+ or CD8+ T cells, or bulk PBMC T cells (not recorded which). These receptors came from a man between 18 and 69 years old in good health. Both conserved end residues are part of each CDR3. The order of the fields is CDR3 protein, J gene, V gene.

CDR3 protein: CSGRDGSTREQFF; J gene: TRBJ2-1; V gene: TRBV20-1
CDR3 protein: CSAGRVDGYTF; J gene: TRBJ1-2; V gene: TRBV20-1
CDR3 protein: CAILRASGVRSSTDTQYF; J gene: TRBJ2-3; V gene: TRBV2
CDR3 protein: CASSSFTSGVYNEQFF; J gene: TRBJ2-1; V gene: TRBV5-6
CDR3 protein: CASSQGGQYQAFF; J gene: TRBJ1-1; V gene: TRBV4-1
CDR3 protein: CASSSGFSGGADEQFF; J gene: TRBJ2-1; V gene: TRBV6-2/TRBV6-3
CDR3 protein: CASRPDPAEESYEQYF; J gene: TRBJ2-7; V gene: TRBV6-1
CDR3 protein: CASSRTGVYYGYTF; J gene: TRBJ1-2; V gene: TRBV7-9
CDR3 protein: CASSKVEMRFPLAGDTGELFF; J gene: TRBJ2-2; V gene: TRBV21-1
CDR3 protein: CASSQAGSRRAGETQYF; J gene: TRBJ2-5; V gene: TRBV4-1
CDR3 protein: CASRRLAGGWTDTQYF; J gene: TRBJ2-3; V gene: TRBV6-1
CDR3 protein: CASSWTGIVSGANVLTF; J gene: TRBJ2-6; V gene: TRBV5-1
CDR3 protein: CASSDRGQTYEQYF; J gene: TRBJ2-7; V gene: TRBV7-9
CDR3 protein: CASSVDPNINQPQHF; J gene: TRBJ1-5; V gene: TRBV9
CDR3 protein: CATSRDARAENIQYF; J gene: TRBJ2-4; V gene: TRBV15
CDR3 protein: CASSRTGTAITGANVLTF; J gene: TRBJ2-6; V gene: TRBV12-3/TRBV12-4
CDR3 protein: CASSLGGANVLTF; J gene: TRBJ2-6; V gene: TRBV12-3/TRBV12-4
CDR3 protein: CSVDDSNTEAFF; J gene: TRBJ1-1; V gene: TRBV29-1
CDR3 protein: CASSPTTVLSTDTQYF; J gene: TRBJ2-3; V gene: TRBV12-3/TRBV12-4
CDR3 protein: CAMEGGNTDTQYF; J gene: TRBJ2-3; V gene: TRBV2